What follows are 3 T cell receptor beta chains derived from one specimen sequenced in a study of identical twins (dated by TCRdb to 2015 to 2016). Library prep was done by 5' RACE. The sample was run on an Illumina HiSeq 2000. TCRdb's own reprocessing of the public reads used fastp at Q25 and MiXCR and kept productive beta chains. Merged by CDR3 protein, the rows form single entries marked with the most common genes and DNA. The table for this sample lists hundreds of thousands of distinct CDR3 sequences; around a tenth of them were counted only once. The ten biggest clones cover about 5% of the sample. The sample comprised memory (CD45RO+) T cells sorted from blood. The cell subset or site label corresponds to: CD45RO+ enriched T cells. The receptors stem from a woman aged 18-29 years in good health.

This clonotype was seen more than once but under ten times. The CDR3: CASSLADRGNEQFF. In nucleotides, the CDR3 is TGTGCCAGCAGCTTAGCGGACAGGGGAAATGAGCAGTTCTTC. This chain joins TRBV7-9 and TRBJ2-1; 9 bases match TRBD1. The germline gives CDR1 SEHNR, CDR2 FQNEAQ (reference sequence). V trimming: 0 bases; J trimming: 7 bases; junction bases outside the gene matches: 1. CDR3 length equals 14 residues.

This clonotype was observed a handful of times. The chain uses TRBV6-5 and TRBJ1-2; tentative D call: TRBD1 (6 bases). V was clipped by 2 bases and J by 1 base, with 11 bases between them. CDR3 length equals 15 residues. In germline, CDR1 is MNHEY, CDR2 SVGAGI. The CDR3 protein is CASSYGGASNYGYTF. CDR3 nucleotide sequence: TGTGCCAGCAGTTACGGGGGGGCCAGTAACTATGGCTACACCTTC.

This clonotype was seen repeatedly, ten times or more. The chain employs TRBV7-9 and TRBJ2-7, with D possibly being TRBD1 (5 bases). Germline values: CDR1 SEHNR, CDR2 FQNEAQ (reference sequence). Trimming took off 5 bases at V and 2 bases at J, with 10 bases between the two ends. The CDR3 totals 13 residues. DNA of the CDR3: TGTGCCAGCAGCCGCGACAGACCCTACGAGCAGTACTTC. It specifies CASSRDRPYEQYF.